Below, 8 T cell receptor beta chains from the same sample are listed, as sequenced in a study of blood T cell repertoires in COVID-19. Only in-frame clones appear in the TCRdb table, and some are missing; sequencing was by immunoSEQ multiplex PCR. The table lists 100,000 to 110,000 clones, roughly 87% of them singletons. The sequenced sample consisted of peripheral blood. The receptors were gathered from a man aged 30-40 years in a cohort sampled during active COVID-19.

V gene TRBV6-6 combines with J gene TRBJ1-1; 10 bases fit TRBD1. CDR3 length: 14 residues. CDR1 and CDR2 from the germline V gene are MNHNY and SVGAGI (reference sequence). V shed 5 bases and J 6 bases; nucleotides not matched to a gene: 6. For the CDR3, the DNA is TGTGCCAGCAGTCTCGGGACAGGGGTCTCTGAAGCTTTCTTT. Its translation: CASSLGTGVSEAFF.

The chain recombines TRBV7-2 with TRBJ1-6; possible D gene TRBD1, 6 bases. CDR3 length: 13 amino acids. Germline V gene lookup returns CDR1 SGHTA and CDR2 FQGNSA. V was cut by 5 bases and J by 13 bases, with 15 bases left in between. The CDR3 is CASSLGPGVPLHF. As DNA, the CDR3 is TGTGCCAGCAGCCTTGGACCAGGGGTCCCCCTCCACTTT.

The CDR3 loop reads CASSLPGGPYNEQFF. CDR3 DNA: TGTGCCAGCAGCTTGCCGGGGGGGCCCTACAATGAGCAGTTCTTC. J is TRBJ2-1 and V is TRBV5-4; 8 positions match TRBD2. V trimming: 1 base; J trimming: 2 bases; junction bases outside the gene matches: 2. From germline, CDR1 is SGHNT and CDR2 YYREEE (reference sequence). The CDR3 is made up of 15 amino acids.

The chain employs TRBV10-1 and TRBJ2-1; 11 nucleotides match TRBD1. The CDR3 is 18 residues long. Germline values: CDR1 WNHNN, CDR2 SYGVQD (reference sequence). Trimming took 2 bases from V and 4 from J; bases not matched to a gene: 10. This CDR3 is CASSEQGGQGAGYNEQFF. CDR3 sequence (DNA): TGCGCCAGCAGTGAGCAGGGAGGACAGGGGGCGGGATACAATGAGCAGTTCTTC.

V is TRBV28 and J is TRBJ1-2; D remains unclear. The V end lost 2 bases, the J end lost 4 bases, and 14 bases lay between the germline ends. Germline assignment: CDR1 MDHEN and CDR2 SYDVKM. The CDR3 runs 15 residues. The CDR3 coding sequence is TGTGCCAGCAGTTTACTCTCGGCCGGAGGCTATGGCTACACCTTC. Protein product: CASSLLSAGGYGYTF.

Only a few counts were recorded for this clone. V gene TRBV5-1 combines with J gene TRBJ2-7, with D unresolved. CDR1 SGHRS and CDR2 YFSETQ come from the germline V gene. CDR3 length: 14 residues. Between the trimmed V and J ends, which lost 3 bases and 0 bases, there was a span of 10 bases. In nucleotides, the CDR3 is TGCGCCAGCAGCTCGACACCAAACTCCTACGAGCAGTACTTC. Residues: CASSSTPNSYEQYF.

CDR3 in DNA: TGTGCCAGCTCACTGCAGGGGAATGAAAAACTGTTTTTT. Translating it yields CASSLQGNEKLFF. The chain employs TRBV18 and TRBJ1-4; possible D gene TRBD1, 6 bases. Trimming removed 4 bases at V and 5 bases at J, with 8 bases between. Germline V CDR1 and CDR2: KGHSH, LQKENI. The CDR3 is 13 amino acids.

This clone is a singleton in its sample. The rearrangement joins TRBV11-3 to TRBJ1-1, with D unclear. The CDR3 covers 13 residues. V lost 5 bases to trimming and J lost 5 bases, with 12 bases between them. From germline, CDR1 is SGHNT and CDR2 YENEEA. CDR3 DNA: TGTGCCAGCAGCCTAACAACGGGTACTGAAGCTTTCTTT. Its protein product is CASSLTTGTEAFF.